This entry is about one T cell receptor beta chain. The antigen is undetermined. This specimen comes from a study of PD-L1 blockade in urothelial cancer. The overall study: The median T cell count in blood samples was about 140,000.

Germline values: CDR1 SGHDT, CDR2 YYEEEE. CDR3 length: 15 residues. V shed 4 bases and J shed 0 bases, with 10 bases lying between them. Study-level results: Enhanced expansion of tumor-associated blood clones at 3 weeks characterized durable-benefit patients.

Each PCR had synthetic TCR analog templates added to it as a spike-in. Data came from immunoSEQ multiplex PCR; TCRdb stores just in-frame clones and leaves some out. The sample carries approximately 39,000 clones, just under 85% recorded once. Stated time point: pretreatment peripheral blood. The source is a man older than 75 with urothelial cancer. Source: PBMCs, taken around atezolizumab (anti-PD-L1) treatment. This chain connects TRBV5-6 to TRBJ2-2; tentatively, D is TRBD2 (6 bases). CDR3 nucleotides: TGTGCCAGCAGCAAGGACTACTCGAACACCGGGGAGCTGTTTTTT. Translated, it gives CASSKDYSNTGELFF.